This T cell receptor beta chain was sequenced during a study of cytomegalovirus exposure and HLA in healthy donors. About the study: It was reported in a later analysis that the 120 validation repertoires used the same platform as the 666 first-cohort repertoires. Study outcomes and limitations: Reportedly, cytomegalovirus status was diagnosed with high sensitivity and specificity.

Germline CDR1 reads MDHEN; CDR2 reads SYDVKM. The CDR3 has 14 amino acids. V lost 2 bases to trimming and J lost 2 bases, with 8 bases between them. Concerning this clone itself: What it binds is unknown.

Using immunoSEQ multiplex PCR, the repertoire was profiled, and TCRdb retains in-frame clones only, with some absent. The sample has under 200,000 clones, around nine tenths seen once. The source is a man aged 18 to 29 in good health and CMV-seropositive. The sequencing input was PBMCs. The chain links TRBV28 to TRBJ2-3; D gene ambiguous. The CDR3 sequence: CASSLRRNTDTQYF. The CDR3 DNA sequence: TGTGCCAGCAGTTTAAGGCGGAACACAGATACGCAGTATTTT.